The present T cell receptor beta chain was sequenced within a study of cytomegalovirus exposure and HLA in healthy donors listed by TCRdb under 2017. Turning to the overall study: According to a later analysis, the approximately 120 validation repertoires were produced on the same platform as the 666 repertoires of the first cohort. The study aimed to test whether signatures of past pathogen exposure could be identified by cataloging public T cell receptors. Along with the approximately 620-subject first cohort, a separate validation cohort of over a hundred different subjects was used. To predict cytomegalovirus infection status, the study combined high-throughput TCR immunosequencing, statistical association of individual TCRs with disease status, and machine learning.

Preparation of the library involved the immunoSEQ multiplex PCR assay. The study's processing was this. A statistical classification framework was built for diagnosing cytomegalovirus status from the catalog of TCR beta chain sequences. Here the immuneACCESS table is served through TCRdb, limited to in-frame sequences with V and J called. Missing clones are a known gap in these copies; in checked studies unresolved V genes cover under half, and the rest lacks a known reason. That table gives V, J and clone size, and the DNA gave D and trimming. This sample is represented by fewer than 200,000 clones; about nine tenths of them were singletons. The leading ten clones occupy 9% to 12% of the sample. Donors formed part of the validation cohort, which comprised 95 to 150 subjects and was distinct from the first cohort of 666 subjects. To note about this clone: Its antigen is unknown. Per-base quality was not reported, and no clone a single base away is much larger than it. The sample holds other DNA sequences that translate to the same CDR3.

Reading from cysteine to phenylalanine, the CDR3 counts 12 amino acids. Only the CDR3 region is kept as DNA, spanning 36 bases read in frame from base 1. The germline V gene specifies KGHSH as CDR1 and LQKENI as CDR2. Trimming takes 5 bases from V and 0 bases from J, and the germline ends sit 5 bases apart. The research as a whole found: In vitro tests confirmed that a few of the cytomegalovirus-associated TCR beta chains recognize cytomegalovirus antigens. The authors suggested that the approach could potentially be extended to other disease states and immunological phenotypes. In the study, 164 TCR beta chains were listed as associated with cytomegalovirus. In both the original and validation cohorts, the classifier was reported to diagnose cytomegalovirus status with high specificity and sensitivity. Across donors, most TCR sequences were observed very rarely, whereas some public TCRs were present in many individuals. The validation cohort had no HLA typing available for a later analysis, so co-occurrence within that cohort was assessed over all 130 or so repertoires. A later analysis found that TCRs clustered in the first cohort also tended to co-occur in the 100 to 150 validation repertoires, with 90% to 95% of cluster scores above 0.

Source material: PBMCs. This TCR derives from a woman between 18 and 29 years old in good health and CMV-seropositive. The chain was built from TRBV18 and TRBJ2-7; the D gene is unclear. The DNA is TGTGCCAGCTCAGCCAGCTCCTACGAGCAGTACTTC. The resulting protein is CASSASSYEQYF.